Presented here are 8 T cell receptor beta chains from one specimen sequenced in a study of T cell repertoires in cytomegalovirus infection (dated by TCRdb to 2018 to 2020). The data were produced on an Illumina HiSeq 1500. In TCRdb, the public reads were trimmed at Q25 with fastp and aligned with MiXCR, with productive beta chains retained. Rows merge per CDR3 protein into single entries with the most common DNA and genes. The sample table holds approximately 490,000 distinct CDR3 sequences, of which around 11% were seen once. Jointly, the top ten make up about 10% of the sample. Material for sequencing was PBMCs. The receptor source for this set is a human donor in good health (CMV status not recorded). Some clones in this sample may be carry-over from other donors' samples.

This clonotype was recorded at least ten times. The chain's CDR3 is CASSPVGAQYYGYTF. The CDR3 DNA follows: TGTGCCAGCAGCCCGGTGGGGGCGCAATACTATGGCTACACCTTC. The rearrangement joins TRBV7-9 to TRBJ1-2; the D gene is possibly TRBD1 (6 bases). Germline assignment: CDR1 SEHNR and CDR2 FQNEAQ (reference sequence). The CDR3 loop spans 15 amino acids. Trimming removed 5 bases from V and 3 bases from J, with 16 bases in between.

This clonotype was seen many times. V and J are TRBV24-1 and TRBJ2-1; D is possibly TRBD1 or TRBD2 (5 bases each). Per germline, CDR1 KGHDR and CDR2 SFDVKD. CDR3 size: 13 residues. The germline V and J ends were trimmed by 7 bases and 6 bases, with 12 bases remaining between them. The CDR3 spells CATSPGTPNEQFF. The CDR3 nucleotides are TGTGCCACCAGCCCCGGGACCCCCAATGAGCAGTTCTTC.

This clonotype was counted at least ten times. This CDR3 is CSVEDRFNYEQYF. CDR3 nucleotide sequence: TGCAGCGTTGAAGATCGCTTCAACTACGAGCAGTACTTC. The V and J genes are TRBV29-1 and TRBJ2-7; D gene uncertain. Trimming removed 0 bases at V and 3 bases at J, with 9 bases between. CDR3 length equals 13 residues. Germline V gene lookup returns CDR1 SQVTM and CDR2 ANQGSEA.

On this clonotype: A much more abundant neighbour one base away suggests this may be a read error. The rearrangement links TRBV6-1 to TRBJ2-1; D gene unclear. This CDR3 spans 11 amino acids. Germline V lookup: CDR1 MNHNS, CDR2 SASEGT. The CDR3 loop is CASGTYNQQFF. The CDR3 nucleotides are TGTGCCAGCGGAACCTACAATCAGCAGTTCTTC.

This clonotype was found many times. The gene calls are TRBV7-8 and TRBJ1-5; D gene uncertain. V shed 6 bases and J shed 2 bases, with 14 bases lying between them. Germline-derived CDR1 and CDR2 are SGHVS and FQNEAQ. The CDR3 length is 15 residues. The CDR3 bases are TGTGCCAGCAGTTCAAGTTCGTTTGGCAATCAGCCCCAGCATTTT. Translated, it gives CASSSSSFGNQPQHF.

Only a few counts were recorded for this clonotype. The chain couples TRBV19 to TRBJ1-1, with D possibly matching TRBD1 (5 bases). CDR3 length: 14 amino acids. Deletions cut 6 bases from V and 0 bases from J, with 11 bases between. Per germline, CDR1 LNHDA and CDR2 SQIVND (reference sequence). The CDR3 DNA sequence: TGTGCCAGTAGGACGGGACGGTTGAACACTGAAGCTTTCTTT. This encodes CASRTGRLNTEAFF.

This clonotype has a count of ten or more. The rearrangement links TRBV20-1 to TRBJ1-3; 9 nucleotides match TRBD1. Germline CDR1 DFQATT, CDR2 SNEGSKA (reference sequence). Trimming removed 2 bases from V and 0 bases from J; junction bases left unmatched: 8. The CDR3 is 17 residues long. The CDR3 sequence: CSARPGTGILSGNTIYF. The CDR3, as DNA: TGCAGTGCTAGACCCGGGACAGGGATTCTCTCTGGAAACACCATATATTTT.

Only a few counts were recorded for this clonotype. The CDR3 spells CASSLSSIGTGELFF. DNA of the CDR3: TGTGCCAGCAGCTTATCATCGATCGGCACCGGGGAGCTGTTTTTT. This chain uses TRBV11-3 with TRBJ2-2; D unclear. The CDR3 covers 15 residues. Trimming removed 2 bases at V and 4 bases at J, with 11 bases between. Germline V gives CDR1 SGHNT, CDR2 YENEEA.